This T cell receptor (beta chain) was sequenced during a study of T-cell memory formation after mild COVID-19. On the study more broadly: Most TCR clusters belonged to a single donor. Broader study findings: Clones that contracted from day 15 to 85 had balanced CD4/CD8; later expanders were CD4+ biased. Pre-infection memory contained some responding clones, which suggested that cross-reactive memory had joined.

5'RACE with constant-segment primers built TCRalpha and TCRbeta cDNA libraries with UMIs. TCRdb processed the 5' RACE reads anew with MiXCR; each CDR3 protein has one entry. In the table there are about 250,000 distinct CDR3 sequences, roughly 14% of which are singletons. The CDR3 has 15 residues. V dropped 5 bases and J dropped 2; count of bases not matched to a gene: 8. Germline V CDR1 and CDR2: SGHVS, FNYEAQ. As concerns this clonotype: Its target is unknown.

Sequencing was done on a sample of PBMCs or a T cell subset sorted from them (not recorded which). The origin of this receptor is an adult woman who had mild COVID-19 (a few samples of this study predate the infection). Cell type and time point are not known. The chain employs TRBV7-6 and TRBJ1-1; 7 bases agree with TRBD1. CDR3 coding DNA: TGTGCCAGCAGCGCAAACAGGGGAGGAAACACTGAAGCTTTCTTT. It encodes CASSANRGGNTEAFF.